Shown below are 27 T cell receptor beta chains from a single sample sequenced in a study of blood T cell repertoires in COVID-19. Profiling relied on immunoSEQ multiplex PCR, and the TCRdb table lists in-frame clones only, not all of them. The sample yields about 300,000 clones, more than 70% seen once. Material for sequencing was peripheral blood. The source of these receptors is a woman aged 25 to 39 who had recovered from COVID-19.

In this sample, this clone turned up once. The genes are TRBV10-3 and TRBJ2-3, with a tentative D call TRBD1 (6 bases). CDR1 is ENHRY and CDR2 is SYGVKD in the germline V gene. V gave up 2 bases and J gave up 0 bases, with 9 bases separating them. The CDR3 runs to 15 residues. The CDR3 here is CAISEGQPSTDTQYF. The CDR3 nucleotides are TGTGCCATCAGTGAGGGACAGCCTAGCACAGATACGCAGTATTTT.

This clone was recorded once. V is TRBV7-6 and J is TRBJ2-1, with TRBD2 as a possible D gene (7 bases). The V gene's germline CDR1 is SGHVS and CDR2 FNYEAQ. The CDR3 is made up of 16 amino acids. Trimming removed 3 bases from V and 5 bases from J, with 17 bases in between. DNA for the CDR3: TGTGCCAGCAGCTTGGGGGGGTTGGGGGCCCACAATGAGCAGTTCTTC. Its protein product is CASSLGGLGAHNEQFF.

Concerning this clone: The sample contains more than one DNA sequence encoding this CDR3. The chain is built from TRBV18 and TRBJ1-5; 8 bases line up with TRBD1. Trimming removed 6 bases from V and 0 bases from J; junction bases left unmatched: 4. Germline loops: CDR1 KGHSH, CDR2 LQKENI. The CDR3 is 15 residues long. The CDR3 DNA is TGTGCCAGCTCCCCAGGACAGGGTAGCAATCAGCCCCAGCATTTT. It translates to CASSPGQGSNQPQHF.

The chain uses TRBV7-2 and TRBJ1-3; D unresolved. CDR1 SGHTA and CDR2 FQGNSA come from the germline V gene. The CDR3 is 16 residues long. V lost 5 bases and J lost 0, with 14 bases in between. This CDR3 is CASSAGGPSSGNTIYF. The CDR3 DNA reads TGTGCCAGCAGCGCGGGAGGACCGAGCTCTGGAAACACCATATATTTT. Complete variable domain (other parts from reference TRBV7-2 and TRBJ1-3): GAGVSQSPSNKVTEKGKDVELRCDPISGHTALYWYRQSLGQGLEFLIYFQGNSAPDKSGLPSDRFSAERTGGSVSTLTIQRTQQEDSAVYLCASSAGGPSSGNTIYFGEGSWLTVV.

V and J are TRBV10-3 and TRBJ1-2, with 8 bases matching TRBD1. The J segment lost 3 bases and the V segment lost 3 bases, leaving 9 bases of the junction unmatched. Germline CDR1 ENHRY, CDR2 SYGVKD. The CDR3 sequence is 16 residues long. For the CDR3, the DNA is TGTGCCATCAGTGACGGCTGGGGACAGGAAGACTATGGCTACACCTTC. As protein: CAISDGWGQEDYGYTF.

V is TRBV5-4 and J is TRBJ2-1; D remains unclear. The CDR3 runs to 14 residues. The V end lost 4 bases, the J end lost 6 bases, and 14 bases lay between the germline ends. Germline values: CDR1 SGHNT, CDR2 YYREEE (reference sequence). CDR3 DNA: TGTGCCAGCAGCGAATCTAACCGAGGCAATGAGCAGTTCTTC. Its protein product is CASSESNRGNEQFF.

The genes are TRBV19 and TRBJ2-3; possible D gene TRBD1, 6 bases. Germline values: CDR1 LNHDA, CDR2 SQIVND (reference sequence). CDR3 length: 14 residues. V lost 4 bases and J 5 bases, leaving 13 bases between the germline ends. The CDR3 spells CASSTGTYEDTQYF. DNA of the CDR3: TGTGCCAGTAGTACCGGGACATATGAAGATACGCAGTATTTT.

The CDR3 region is CASRGPLGGDTQYF. The CDR3 DNA reads as TGTGCCAGCAGAGGACCCCTCGGAGGAGATACGCAGTATTTT. J is TRBJ2-3 and V is TRBV27, with D perhaps TRBD2 (5 bases). The CDR3 totals 14 residues. The V end lost 6 bases, the J end lost 5 bases, and 15 bases lay between the germline ends. Germline V CDR1 and CDR2: MNHEY, SMNVEV (reference sequence).

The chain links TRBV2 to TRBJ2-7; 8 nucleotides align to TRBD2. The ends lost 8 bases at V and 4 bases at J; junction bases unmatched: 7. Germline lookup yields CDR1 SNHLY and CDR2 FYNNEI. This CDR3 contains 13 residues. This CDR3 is CASVPGLEYEQYF. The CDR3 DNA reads TGTGCCAGCGTTCCGGGACTAGAATACGAGCAGTACTTC.

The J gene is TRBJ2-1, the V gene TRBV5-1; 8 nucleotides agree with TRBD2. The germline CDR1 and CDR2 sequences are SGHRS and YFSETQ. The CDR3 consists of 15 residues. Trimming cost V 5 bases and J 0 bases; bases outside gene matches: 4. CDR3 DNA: TGCGCCAGCAGTTCCGGGACTAGCTCCTACAATGAGCAGTTCTTC. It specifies CASSSGTSSYNEQFF.

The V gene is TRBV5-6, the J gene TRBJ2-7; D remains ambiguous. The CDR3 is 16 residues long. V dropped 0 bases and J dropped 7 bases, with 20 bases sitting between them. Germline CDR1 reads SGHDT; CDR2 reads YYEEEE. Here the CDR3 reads CASSLVAVKPLREQYF. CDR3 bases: TGTGCCAGCAGCTTGGTAGCAGTAAAACCCCTCCGGGAGCAGTACTTC.

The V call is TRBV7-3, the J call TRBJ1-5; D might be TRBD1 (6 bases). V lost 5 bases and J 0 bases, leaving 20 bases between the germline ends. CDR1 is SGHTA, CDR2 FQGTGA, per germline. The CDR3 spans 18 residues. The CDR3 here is CASSTRGGSIYSNQPQHF. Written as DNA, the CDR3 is TGTGCCAGCAGCACTCGGGGGGGCTCGATATATAGCAATCAGCCCCAGCATTTT.

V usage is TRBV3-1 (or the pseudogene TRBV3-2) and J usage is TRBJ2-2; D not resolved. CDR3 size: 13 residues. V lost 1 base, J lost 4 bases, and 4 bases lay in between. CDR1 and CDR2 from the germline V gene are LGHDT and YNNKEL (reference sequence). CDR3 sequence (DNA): TGTGCCAGCAGCCAAGTTAGCACCGGGGAGCTGTTTTTT. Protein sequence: CASSQVSTGELFF.

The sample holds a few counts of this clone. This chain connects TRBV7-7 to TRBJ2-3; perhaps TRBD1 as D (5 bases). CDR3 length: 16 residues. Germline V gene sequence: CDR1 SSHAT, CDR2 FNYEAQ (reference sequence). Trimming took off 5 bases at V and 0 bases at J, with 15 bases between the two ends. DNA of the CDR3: TGTGCCAGCAGCCCCATTGGACAATCTAGCACAGATACGCAGTATTTT. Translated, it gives CASSPIGQSSTDTQYF.

DNA of the CDR3: TGTGCCAGCAGCCAAGAGTACCTCGGCGAGACAGGGAATGAGCAGTACTTC. It translates to CASSQEYLGETGNEQYF. The V gene is TRBV14, the J gene TRBJ2-7, with 7 nucleotides matching TRBD1. Germline V lookup: CDR1 SGHDN, CDR2 FVKESK. With V trimmed by 0 bases and J by 7 bases, 15 bases remained unmatched. CDR3 length: 17 amino acids.

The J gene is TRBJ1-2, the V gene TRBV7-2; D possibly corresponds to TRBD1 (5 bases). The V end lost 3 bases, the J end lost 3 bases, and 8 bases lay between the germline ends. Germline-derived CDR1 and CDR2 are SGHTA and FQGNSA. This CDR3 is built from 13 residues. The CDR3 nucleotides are TGTGCCAGCAGCTTGGGGGGGGACTATGGCTACACCTTC. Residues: CASSLGGDYGYTF. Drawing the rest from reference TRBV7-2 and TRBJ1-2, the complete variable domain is GAGVSQSPSNKVTEKGKDVELRCDPISGHTALYWYRQSLGQGLEFLIYFQGNSAPDKSGLPSDRFSAERTGGSVSTLTIQRTQQEDSAVYLCASSLGGDYGYTFGSGTRLTVV.

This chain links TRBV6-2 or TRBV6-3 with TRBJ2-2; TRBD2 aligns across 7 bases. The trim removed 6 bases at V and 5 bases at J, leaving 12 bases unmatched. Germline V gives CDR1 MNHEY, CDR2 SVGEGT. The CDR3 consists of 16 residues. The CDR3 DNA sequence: TGTGCCAGCAGCCAAAGGGCGCCGGGGGGAACCGGGGAGCTGTTTTTT. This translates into CASSQRAPGGTGELFF.

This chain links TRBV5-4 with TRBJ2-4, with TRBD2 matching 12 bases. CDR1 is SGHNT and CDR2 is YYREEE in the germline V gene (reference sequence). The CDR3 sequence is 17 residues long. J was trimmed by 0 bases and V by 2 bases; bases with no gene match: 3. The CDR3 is CASSLTSGGLAKNIQYF. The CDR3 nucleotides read TGTGCCAGCAGCTTAACTAGCGGGGGGCTAGCCAAAAACATTCAGTACTTC.

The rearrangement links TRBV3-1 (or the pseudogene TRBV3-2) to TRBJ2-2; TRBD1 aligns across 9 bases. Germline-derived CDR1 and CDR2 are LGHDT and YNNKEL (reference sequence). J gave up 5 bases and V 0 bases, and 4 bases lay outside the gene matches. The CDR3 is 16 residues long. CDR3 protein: CASSQDRTGVTGELFF. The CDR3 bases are TGTGCCAGCAGCCAAGATAGGACAGGGGTTACCGGGGAGCTGTTTTTT.

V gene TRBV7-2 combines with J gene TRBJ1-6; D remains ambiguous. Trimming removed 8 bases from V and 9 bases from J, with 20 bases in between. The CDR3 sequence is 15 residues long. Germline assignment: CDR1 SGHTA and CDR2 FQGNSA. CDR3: CASALYVEGTSPLHF. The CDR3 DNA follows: TGTGCCAGCGCCCTGTACGTCGAGGGTACTTCACCCCTCCACTTT.

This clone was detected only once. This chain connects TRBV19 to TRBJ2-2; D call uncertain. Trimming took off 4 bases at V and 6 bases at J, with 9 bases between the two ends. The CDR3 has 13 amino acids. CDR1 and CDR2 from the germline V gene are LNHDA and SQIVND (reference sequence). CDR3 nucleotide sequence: TGTGCCAGTAGTAGCGCGCCGCCCGGGGAGCTGTTTTTT. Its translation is CASSSAPPGELFF.

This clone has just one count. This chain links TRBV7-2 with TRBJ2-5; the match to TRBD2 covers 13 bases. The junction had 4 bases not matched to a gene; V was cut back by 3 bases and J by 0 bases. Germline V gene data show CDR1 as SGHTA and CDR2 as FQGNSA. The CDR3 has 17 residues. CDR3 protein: CASSLSGLAGHQETQYF. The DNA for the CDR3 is TGTGCCAGCAGCTTGTCGGGACTAGCGGGACACCAAGAGACCCAGTACTTC.

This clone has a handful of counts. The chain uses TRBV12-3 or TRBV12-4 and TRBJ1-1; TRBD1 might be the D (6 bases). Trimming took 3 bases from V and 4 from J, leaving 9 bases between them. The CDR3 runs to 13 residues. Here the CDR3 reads CASSFQGSTEAFF. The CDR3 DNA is TGTGCCAGCAGTTTCCAGGGGAGCACTGAAGCTTTCTTT.

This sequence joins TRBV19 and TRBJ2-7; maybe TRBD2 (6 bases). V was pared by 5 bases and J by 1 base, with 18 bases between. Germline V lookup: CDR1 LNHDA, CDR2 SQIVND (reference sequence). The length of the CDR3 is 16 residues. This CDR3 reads CASSAATGSPSYEQYF. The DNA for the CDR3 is TGTGCCAGTAGTGCAGCAACCGGGAGCCCTTCCTACGAGCAGTACTTC. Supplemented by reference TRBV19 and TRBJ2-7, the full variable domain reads DGGITQSPKYLFRKEGQNVTLSCEQNLNHDAMYWYRQDPGQGLRLIYYSQIVNDFQKGDIAEGYSVSREKKESFPLTVTSAQKNPTAFYLCASSAATGSPSYEQYFGPGTRLTVT.

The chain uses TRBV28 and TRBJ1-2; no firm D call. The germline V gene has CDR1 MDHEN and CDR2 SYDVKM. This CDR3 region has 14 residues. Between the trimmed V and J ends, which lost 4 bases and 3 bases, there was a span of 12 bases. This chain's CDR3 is CASSYVREDYGYTF. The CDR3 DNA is TGTGCCAGCAGTTATGTTCGTGAGGACTATGGCTACACCTTC.

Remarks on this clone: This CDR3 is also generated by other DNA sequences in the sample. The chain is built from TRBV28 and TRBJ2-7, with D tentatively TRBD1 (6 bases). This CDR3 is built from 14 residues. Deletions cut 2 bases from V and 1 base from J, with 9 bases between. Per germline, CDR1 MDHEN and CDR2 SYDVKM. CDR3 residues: CASSLTGPSYEQYF. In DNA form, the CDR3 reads TGTGCCAGCAGTTTAACAGGGCCTTCCTACGAGCAGTACTTC.

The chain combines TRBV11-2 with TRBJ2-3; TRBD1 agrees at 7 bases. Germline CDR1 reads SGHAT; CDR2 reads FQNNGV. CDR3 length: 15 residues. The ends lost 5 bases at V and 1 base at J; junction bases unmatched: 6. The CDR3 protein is CASSEQGFRTDTQYF. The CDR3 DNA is TGTGCCAGCAGCGAACAGGGGTTTCGCACAGATACGCAGTATTTT.